Listed below are T cell receptor beta chains from one sample, sequenced in a study of T cells in Graves' hyperthyroidism and ophthalmopathy. Each CDR3 protein is one row after TCRdb ran MiXCR on the multiplex PCR reads. Of about 300,000 distinct CDR3 sequences listed, roughly 19% are singletons. Sample: blood. These receptors all come from a man aged 50-59 years with Graves' ophthalmopathy. The CDR3 runs from the conserved cysteine through the conserved F or W. The D gene is left open where the match is weak. The size of a clone is reported for some rows only, either as once, few or many, or as a class for expanded clones.

clone size | J gene | D gene | V gene | CDR3 DNA | CDR3 protein
few | TRBJ1-5 | NA | TRBV7-8 | TGTGCCAGCAGCTCGGTGGGGAGCAATCAGCCCCAGCATTTT | CASSSVGSNQPQHF
many | TRBJ2-1 | NA | TRBV27 | TGTGCCAGCAGTTCGATACCTTTACCCAATGAGCAGTTCTTC | CASSSIPLPNEQFF
few | TRBJ2-7 | TRBD2 | TRBV12-3/TRBV12-4 | TGTGCCAGCAGTTTATATAGCGGGAGTATCAACGAGCAGTACTTC | CASSLYSGSINEQYF
NA | TRBJ2-4 | NA | TRBV7-6 | TGTGCCAGCAGCAATACCCTATCCAAAAACATTCAGTACTTC | CASSNTLSKNIQYF
NA | TRBJ2-1 | NA | TRBV15 | TGTGCCACCAGCTCCGGTGACGCCGACAATGAGCAGTTCTTC | CATSSGDADNEQFF
many | TRBJ2-5 | TRBD1 | TRBV9 | TGTGCCAGCAGCGCGACAGGGTTTGGTGAGACCCAGTACTTC | CASSATGFGETQYF
many | TRBJ1-5 | TRBD1 | TRBV28 | TGTGCCAGCAGTTTATGGGGGGGACAGGGGAATCAGCCCCAGCATTTT | CASSLWGGQGNQPQHF
NA | TRBJ1-2 | TRBD1 | TRBV28 | TGTGCCAGCAGTCCAGACAGGGAGGTCGGCTATGGCTACACCTTC | CASSPDREVGYGYTF
few | TRBJ2-5 | TRBD2 | TRBV3-1 | TGTGCCAGCAGCCCTCTATCATCCGGACTAGCGGGAGAGGGAGAGACCCAGTACTTC | CASSPLSSGLAGEGETQYF
NA | TRBJ2-7 | NA | TRBV19 | TGTGCCAGTAGTATAGTGGGGCCAACAGGGCCGGTAACCTACGAGCAGTACTTC | CASSIVGPTGPVTYEQYF
many | TRBJ2-1 | TRBD2 | TRBV20-1 | TGCAGTGCTCACACACTAGCGGGAGCCAAGCTGAATGAGCAGTTCTTC | CSAHTLAGAKLNEQFF
many | TRBJ2-1 | TRBD2 | TRBV18 | TGTGCCAGCTCACTGCGAACCGGGACTAGTGGCGATGAGCAGTTCTTC | CASSLRTGTSGDEQFF
few | TRBJ2-1 | TRBD2 | TRBV18 | TGTGCCAGCTCACCAAAGCCGGGAGGAGACAATGAGCGGTTCTTC | CASSPKPGGDNERFF
few | TRBJ1-5 | NA | TRBV6-1 | TGTGCCAGCGAAAGATCTGTCAATCAGCCCCAGCATTTT | CASERSVNQPQHF